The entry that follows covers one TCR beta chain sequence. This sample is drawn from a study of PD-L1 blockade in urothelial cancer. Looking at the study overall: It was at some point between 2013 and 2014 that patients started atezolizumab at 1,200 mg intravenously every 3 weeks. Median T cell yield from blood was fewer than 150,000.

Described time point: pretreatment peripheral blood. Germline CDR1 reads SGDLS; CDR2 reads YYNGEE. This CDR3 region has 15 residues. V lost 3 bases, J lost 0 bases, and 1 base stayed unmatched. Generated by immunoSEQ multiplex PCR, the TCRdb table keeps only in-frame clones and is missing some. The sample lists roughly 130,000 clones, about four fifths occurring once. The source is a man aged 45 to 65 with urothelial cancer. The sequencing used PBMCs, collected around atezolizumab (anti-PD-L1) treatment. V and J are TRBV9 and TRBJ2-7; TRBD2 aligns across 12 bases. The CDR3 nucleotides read TGTGCCAGCAGCGGGACTAGCGGGATCTCCTACGAGCAGTACTTC. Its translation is CASSGTSGISYEQYF.